This T cell receptor (beta chain) is drawn from a study of control samples from healthy donors and cancer patients. Deletions cut 6 bases from V and 1 base from J, with 9 bases between. The CDR3 runs to 13 residues. Germline V lookup: CDR1 SEHNR, CDR2 FQNEAQ (reference sequence). Measured with immunoSEQ multiplex PCR; TCRdb has only the in-frame clones, and not every one. The sample consists of some 130,000 clones, nearly 90% of them appearing once. This TCR derives from a man aged 45-60 years with head and neck cancer. The chain links TRBV7-9 to TRBJ2-5; D is possibly TRBD1 (5 bases). The sequenced material came from PBMCs. The CDR3 nucleotides read TGTGCCAGCAGATCAAGGGGCCAAGAGACCCAGTACTTC. Translated: CASRSRGQETQYF.